This T cell receptor (beta chain) was sequenced for a study of blood T cell repertoires in COVID-19. Study context: COVID-19 samples, acute and convalescent, were from the United States, Italy and Spain. PBMCs, B-cell-depleted T cells, or T cells provided the cDNA or gDNA that made up the material.

The table lists this clone with a few counts. V was cut by 3 bases and J by 3 bases, with 9 bases left in between. Germline V gives CDR1 SGHAT, CDR2 FQNNGV. This CDR3 is 13 amino acids long. Per the original methods: Reference gene primer amplification gave estimated nucleated cell counts. This table comes from immunoSEQ multiplex PCR, and its TCRdb copy is limited to in-frame clones, with some not included. V and J calls and clone size are as listed in that table; D and trimming were resolved from the DNA. The table includes about 39,000 clones, around 82% detected once. The TCR was taken from an older man with acute or convalescent COVID-19. This sequence joins TRBV11-2 and TRBJ2-7, with a tentative D call TRBD2 (5 bases). The material sequenced was peripheral blood. The CDR3 loop reads CASSLGENYEQYF. The DNA for the CDR3 is TGTGCCAGCAGCTTGGGAGAAAACTACGAGCAGTACTTC.